These 25 T cell receptor beta chains were sequenced from one sample in a study of blood T cell repertoires in COVID-19. Using immunoSEQ multiplex PCR, the repertoire was profiled, and TCRdb retains in-frame clones only, with some absent. The sample has 130,000 to 150,000 clones, 70% to 90% seen once. Sequencing used peripheral blood. All receptors derive from a man aged 60 to 69 with active or convalescent COVID-19.

The chain recombines TRBV19 with TRBJ2-7, with TRBD2 matching 10 bases. CDR1 is LNHDA and CDR2 is SQIVND in the germline V gene (reference sequence). The CDR3 is 15 residues long. The junction had 7 bases not matched to a gene; V was cut back by 4 bases and J by 4 bases. The CDR3, as DNA: TGTGCCAGTAGTAGCGTAAGCGGGAGGGAGTACGAGCAGTACTTC. This translates into CASSSVSGREYEQYF.

This sequence joins TRBV18 and TRBJ2-5; 7 bases line up with TRBD1. Losses at the gene ends were 2 bases for V and 1 base for J; bases not matched to a gene: 22. Germline V gene lookup returns CDR1 KGHSH and CDR2 LQKENI. This CDR3 has 21 amino acids. DNA of the CDR3: TGTGCCAGCTCACCAAAGTATGGACAGGATGGTTTAGCGAACACCCAAGAGACCCAGTACTTC. Translated: CASSPKYGQDGLANTQETQYF.

This sequence joins TRBV9 and TRBJ2-1; TRBD2 agrees at 12 bases. This CDR3 has 20 residues. Trimming cost V 2 bases and J 0 bases; bases outside gene matches: 12. CDR1 is SGDLS and CDR2 is YYNGEE in the germline V gene. In DNA form, the CDR3 reads TGTGCCAGCAGCGTGCGTGAGACTAGCGGGAGTCCGAGCTCCTACAATGAGCAGTTCTTC. It translates to CASSVRETSGSPSSYNEQFF.

This chain connects TRBV6-5 to TRBJ2-1; the match to TRBD2 covers 10 bases. Trimming removed 1 base from V and 6 bases from J; junction bases left unmatched: 3. The CDR3 extends over 15 amino acids. CDR1 and CDR2 (germline): MNHEY, SVGAGI. CDR3 loop: CASSYLAGGTNEQFF. The CDR3 region has the DNA TGTGCCAGCAGTTACTTAGCGGGAGGTACCAATGAGCAGTTCTTC.

The chain couples TRBV2 to TRBJ1-2, with D possibly being TRBD1 (6 bases). V shed 6 bases and J shed 4 bases, with 12 bases lying between them. This CDR3 spans 13 amino acids. CDR1 is SNHLY, CDR2 FYNNEI, per germline. CDR3 sequence reads: CASRPPGVYGYTF. As DNA, the CDR3 is TGTGCCAGCAGACCCCCAGGGGTCTATGGCTACACCTTC.

This clone was found once. The chain uses TRBV18 and TRBJ1-2, with 8 nucleotides matching TRBD1. Looked up from germline, CDR1 is KGHSH and CDR2 is LQKENI. CDR3 length: 17 amino acids. V shed 2 bases and J 4 bases; nucleotides not matched to a gene: 12. The DNA of the CDR3 is TGTGCCAGCTCACCATCAGTACTCCAGGGGGCCGGCTATGGCTACACCTTC. Translated, it gives CASSPSVLQGAGYGYTF.

The V call is TRBV7-2, the J call TRBJ2-5; TRBD2 is a possible D gene (6 bases). V gave up 5 bases and J gave up 2 bases, with 9 bases separating them. The CDR3 covers 13 residues. Germline CDR1 is SGHTA and CDR2 is FQGNSA. The CDR3 nucleotides are TGTGCCAGCAGCACTAGCAGACAAGAGACCCAGTACTTC. This codes for CASSTSRQETQYF.

This chain uses TRBV24-1 with TRBJ1-5; 10 bases line up with TRBD1. Trimming removed 5 bases from V and 7 bases from J; junction bases left unmatched: 4. The CDR3 spans 14 residues. Per germline, CDR1 KGHDR and CDR2 SFDVKD. This chain's CDR3 is CATSGQGARQPQHF. CDR3 nucleotide sequence: TGTGCCACCAGTGGACAGGGGGCGCGGCAGCCCCAGCATTTT.

This clone has more than one count but fewer than ten. V gene TRBV12-3 or TRBV12-4 combines with J gene TRBJ2-5, with 7 bases that match TRBD1. The length of the CDR3 is 13 residues. V lost 6 bases to trimming and J lost 4 bases; unmatched junction nucleotides: 5. The CDR3 DNA reads as TGTGCCAGCAGATACGGGACAGTAGAGACCCAGTACTTC. Translating it yields CASRYGTVETQYF.

The rearrangement joins TRBV6-4 to TRBJ1-4, with D possibly TRBD1 on 5 matching bases. The V and J ends lost 4 bases and 7 bases respectively, with 10 bases between them. Germline V gene sequence: CDR1 MRHNA, CDR2 SNTAGT. The CDR3 is 13 amino acids. The CDR3 DNA reads TGTGCCAGCAGTGGGGGCACGGGTGAAAAACTGTTTTTT. Protein product: CASSGGTGEKLFF.

V gene TRBV7-2 combines with J gene TRBJ1-5, with D perhaps TRBD1 (5 bases). The V and J ends lost 5 bases and 4 bases respectively, with 15 bases between them. The germline V gene encodes CDR1 SGHTA and CDR2 FQGNSA. CDR3 length equals 15 residues. The CDR3 region is CASSPGGVGNQPQHF. DNA of the CDR3: TGTGCCAGCAGCCCTGGGGGGGTTGGGAATCAGCCCCAGCATTTT.

The V and J genes are TRBV7-6 and TRBJ2-1; D is unclear. V dropped 5 bases and J dropped 2 bases, with 4 bases sitting between them. Germline CDR1 is SGHVS and CDR2 is FNYEAQ. This CDR3 has 12 residues. The CDR3 loop reads CASSEPYNEQFF. CDR3 DNA: TGTGCCAGCAGCGAGCCCTACAATGAGCAGTTCTTC. The entire variable domain, with the rest obtained from reference TRBV7-6 and TRBJ2-1, is as follows: GAGVSQSPRYKVTKRGQDVALRCDPISGHVSLYWYRQALGQGPEFLTYFNYEAQQDKSGLPNDRFSAERPEGSISTLTIQRTEQRDSAMYRCASSEPYNEQFFGPGTRLTVL.

The genes are TRBV4-3 and TRBJ2-2; TRBD2 might be the D (6 bases). Germline V CDR1 and CDR2: LGHNA, YSLEER. Between the trimmed V and J ends, which lost 0 bases and 6 bases, there was a span of 20 bases. This CDR3 has 18 amino acids. CDR3 coding DNA: TGCGCCAGCAGCCAAGATCCGGAGGGTTCCCAAGTCCCCGGGGAGCTGTTTTTT. Translated, it gives CASSQDPEGSQVPGELFF.

This chain joins TRBV7-3 and TRBJ2-1; 10 nucleotides agree with TRBD2. This CDR3 is 14 amino acids long. With 4 bases clipped from V and 8 bases from J, the junction kept 5 bases outside the gene matches. Germline assignment: CDR1 SGHTA and CDR2 FQGTGA. Written as DNA, the CDR3 is TGTGCCAGCAGCTCAGTACTAGCGGGGTATGAGCAGTTCTTC. Its protein is CASSSVLAGYEQFF.

The rearrangement joins TRBV12-5 to TRBJ1-1; D unresolved. V shed 1 base and J shed 10 bases, with 10 bases lying between them. This CDR3 contains 12 residues. Germline CDR1 and CDR2: LGHNT and FRNRAP. CDR3 sequence: CASGLGGTAAFF. CDR3 in DNA: TGTGCTAGTGGTTTGGGAGGAACCGCAGCTTTCTTT. Together with reference TRBV12-5 and TRBJ1-1, the CDR3 gives the full variable domain: DARVTQTPRHKVTEMGQEVTMRCQPILGHNTVFWYRQTMMQGLELLAYFRNRAPLDDSGMPKDRFSAEMPDATLATLKIQPSEPRDSAVYFCASGLGGTAAFFGQGTRLTVV.

The V gene is TRBV5-8, the J gene TRBJ2-3, with 9 nucleotides matching TRBD1. From germline, CDR1 is SGHTS and CDR2 YDEGEE. Trimming removed 2 bases from V and 0 bases from J; junction bases left unmatched: 1. There are 15 residues in the CDR3. The CDR3, as DNA: TGTGCCAGCAGCTTACAGGGGGCTAGCACAGATACGCAGTATTTT. Encoded protein: CASSLQGASTDTQYF.

This chain joins TRBV7-2 and TRBJ1-1; the D gene is possibly TRBD1 (5 bases). CDR3 length: 14 amino acids. Per the germline V gene, CDR1 is SGHTA and CDR2 is FQGNSA. V was trimmed by 5 bases and J by 1 base, leaving 11 bases between them. The CDR3 sequence: CASSRGHGNTEAFF. CDR3 DNA sequence: TGTGCCAGCAGCCGCGGACACGGGAACACTGAAGCTTTCTTT. Full variable domain (remainder filled in from reference TRBV7-2 and TRBJ1-1): GAGVSQSPSNKVTEKGKDVELRCDPISGHTALYWYRQSLGQGLEFLIYFQGNSAPDKSGLPSDRFSAERTGGSVSTLTIQRTQQEDSAVYLCASSRGHGNTEAFFGQGTRLTVV.

This clone has just one count. This chain uses TRBV28 with TRBJ2-3; the match to TRBD2 covers 13 bases. CDR3 length: 22 residues. Germline V CDR1 and CDR2: MDHEN, SYDVKM. V trimming: 4 bases; J trimming: 4 bases; junction bases outside the gene matches: 23. The CDR3 nucleotides read TGTGCCAGCAGTTCACGTCGAAGAGGGGGGACTAGCGGGGCATATTACGCAGATACGCAGTATTTT. Protein sequence: CASSSRRRGGTSGAYYADTQYF.

The chain couples TRBV6-6 to TRBJ2-7; TRBD2 agrees at 10 bases. Germline values: CDR1 MNHNY, CDR2 SVGAGI (reference sequence). The CDR3 length is 13 residues. Unmatched junction bases numbered 4, after V lost 5 bases and J lost 6 bases. CDR3: CASSLGLASEQYF. CDR3 DNA sequence: TGTGCCAGCAGTCTGGGACTAGCGTCCGAGCAGTACTTC.

The chain has TRBV7-3 and TRBJ2-1; D remains ambiguous. CDR1 is SGHTA and CDR2 is FQGTGA in the germline V gene. The CDR3 covers 15 residues. V was pared by 2 bases and J by 7 bases, with 15 bases between. The CDR3 loop is CASSLGDMGRNEQFF. The CDR3 coding sequence is TGTGCCAGCAGCTTAGGAGATATGGGTAGGAATGAGCAGTTCTTC.

This chain uses TRBV4-3 with TRBJ2-5; weak D call: TRBD2 (7 bases). V shed 1 base and J shed 4 bases, with 10 bases lying between them. The CDR3 length is 14 residues. Germline CDR1 LGHNA, CDR2 YSLEER. The CDR3 protein is CASSQAGGRETQYF. Written as DNA, the CDR3 is TGCGCCAGCAGCCAAGCGGGGGGCCGAGAGACCCAGTACTTC.

The chain is built from TRBV12-5 and TRBJ2-5; 7 bases fit TRBD1. This CDR3 is 16 amino acids long. V was clipped by 6 bases and J by 7 bases; unmatched bases: 17. In germline, CDR1 is LGHNT, CDR2 FRNRAP. The CDR3 here is CASGPSRDRGRRTQYF. CDR3 nucleotide sequence: TGTGCTAGTGGCCCCAGCCGGGACAGAGGGAGAAGGACCCAGTACTTC.

The chain joins TRBV9 to TRBJ2-1, with D possibly TRBD1 on 6 matching bases. Germline CDR1 is SGDLS and CDR2 is YYNGEE. Trimming removed 4 bases from V and 1 base from J, with 12 bases in between. CDR3 size: 15 residues. The CDR3 loop reads CASSPQGPSYNEQFF. In nucleotides, the CDR3 is TGTGCCAGCAGCCCACAGGGCCCGTCCTACAATGAGCAGTTCTTC.

The chain carries TRBV10-3 and TRBJ1-5; 8 positions match TRBD1. The length of the CDR3 is 20 residues. Losses at the gene ends were 6 bases for V and 2 bases for J; bases not matched to a gene: 21. Germline CDR1 reads ENHRY; CDR2 reads SYGVKD. The CDR3 DNA sequence: TGTGCCATCAGCCCAGCCGACACGACAGGGGCCCCACCGGGCAATCAGCCCCAGCATTTT. This codes for CAISPADTTGAPPGNQPQHF.

V is TRBV28 and J is TRBJ2-1, with 9 bases lining up with TRBD1. The CDR3 sequence is 15 residues long. J lost 4 bases, V lost 3 bases, and 4 bases had no gene match. Germline values: CDR1 MDHEN, CDR2 SYDVKM. CDR3 DNA: TGTGCCAGCAGTTTGGGACAGGGTGTTTACAATGAGCAGTTCTTC. It yields the protein CASSLGQGVYNEQFF.